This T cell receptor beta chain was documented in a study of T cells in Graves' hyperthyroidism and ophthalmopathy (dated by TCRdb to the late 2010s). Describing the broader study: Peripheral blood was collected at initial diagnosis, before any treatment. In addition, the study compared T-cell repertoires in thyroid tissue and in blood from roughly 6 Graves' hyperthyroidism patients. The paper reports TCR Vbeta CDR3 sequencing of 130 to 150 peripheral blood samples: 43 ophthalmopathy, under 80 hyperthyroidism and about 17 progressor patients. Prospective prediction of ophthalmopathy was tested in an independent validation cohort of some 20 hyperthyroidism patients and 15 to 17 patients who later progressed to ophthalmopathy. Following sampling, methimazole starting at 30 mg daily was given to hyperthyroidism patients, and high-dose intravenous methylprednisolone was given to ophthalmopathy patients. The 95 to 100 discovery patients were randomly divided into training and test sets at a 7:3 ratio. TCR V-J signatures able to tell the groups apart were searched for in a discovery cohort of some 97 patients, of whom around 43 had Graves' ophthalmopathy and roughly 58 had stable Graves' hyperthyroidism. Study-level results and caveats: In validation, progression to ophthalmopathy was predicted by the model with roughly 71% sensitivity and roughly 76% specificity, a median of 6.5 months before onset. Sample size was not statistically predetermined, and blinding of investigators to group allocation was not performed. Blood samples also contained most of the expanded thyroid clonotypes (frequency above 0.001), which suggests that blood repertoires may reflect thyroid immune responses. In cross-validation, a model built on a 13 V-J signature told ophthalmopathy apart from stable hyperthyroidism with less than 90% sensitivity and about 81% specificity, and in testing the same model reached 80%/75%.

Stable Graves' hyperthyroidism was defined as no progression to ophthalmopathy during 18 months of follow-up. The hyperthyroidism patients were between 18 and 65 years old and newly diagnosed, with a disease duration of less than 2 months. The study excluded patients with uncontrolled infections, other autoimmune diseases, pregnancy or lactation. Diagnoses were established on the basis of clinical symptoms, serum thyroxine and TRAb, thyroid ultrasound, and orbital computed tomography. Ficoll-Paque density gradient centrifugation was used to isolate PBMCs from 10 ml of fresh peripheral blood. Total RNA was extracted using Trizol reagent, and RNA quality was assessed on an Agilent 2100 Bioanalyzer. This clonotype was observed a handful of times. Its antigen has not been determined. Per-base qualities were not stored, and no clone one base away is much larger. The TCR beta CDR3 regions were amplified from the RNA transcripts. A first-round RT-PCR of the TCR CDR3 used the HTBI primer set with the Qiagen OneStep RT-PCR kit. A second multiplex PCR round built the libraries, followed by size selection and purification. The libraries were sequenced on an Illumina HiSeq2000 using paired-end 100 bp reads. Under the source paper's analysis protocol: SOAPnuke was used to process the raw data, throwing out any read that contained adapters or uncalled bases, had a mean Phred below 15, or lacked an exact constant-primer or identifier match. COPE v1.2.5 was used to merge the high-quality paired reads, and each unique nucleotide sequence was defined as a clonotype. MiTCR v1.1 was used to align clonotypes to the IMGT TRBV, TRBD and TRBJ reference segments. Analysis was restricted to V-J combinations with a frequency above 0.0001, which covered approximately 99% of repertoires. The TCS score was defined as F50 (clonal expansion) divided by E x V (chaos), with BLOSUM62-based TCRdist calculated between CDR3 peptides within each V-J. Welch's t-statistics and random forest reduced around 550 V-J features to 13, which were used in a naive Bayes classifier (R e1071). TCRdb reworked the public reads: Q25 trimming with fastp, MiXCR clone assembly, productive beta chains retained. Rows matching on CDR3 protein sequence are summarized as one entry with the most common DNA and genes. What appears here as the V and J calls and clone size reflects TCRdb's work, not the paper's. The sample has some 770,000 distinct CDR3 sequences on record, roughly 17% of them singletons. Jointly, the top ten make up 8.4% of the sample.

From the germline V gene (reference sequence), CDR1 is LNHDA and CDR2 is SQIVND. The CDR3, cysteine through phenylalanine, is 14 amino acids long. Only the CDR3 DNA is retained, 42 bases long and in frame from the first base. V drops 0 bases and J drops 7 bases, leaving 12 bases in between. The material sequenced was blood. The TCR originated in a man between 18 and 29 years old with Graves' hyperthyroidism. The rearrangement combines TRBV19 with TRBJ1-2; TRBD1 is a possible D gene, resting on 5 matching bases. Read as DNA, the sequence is TGTGCCAGTAGTATAGAAAGAGGGGAATTTGGCTACACCTTC. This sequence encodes CASSIERGEFGYTF.